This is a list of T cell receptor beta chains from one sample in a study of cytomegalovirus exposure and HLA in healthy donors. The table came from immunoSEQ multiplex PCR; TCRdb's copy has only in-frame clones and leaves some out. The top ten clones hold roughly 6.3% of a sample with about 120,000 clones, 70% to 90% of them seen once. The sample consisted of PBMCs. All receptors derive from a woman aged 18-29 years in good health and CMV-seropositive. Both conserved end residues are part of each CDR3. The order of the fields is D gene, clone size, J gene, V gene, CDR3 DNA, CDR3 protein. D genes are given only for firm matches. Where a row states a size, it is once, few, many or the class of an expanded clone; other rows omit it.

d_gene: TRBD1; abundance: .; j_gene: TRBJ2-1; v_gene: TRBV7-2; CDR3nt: TGTGCCAGCACCCGGACAGGGGCCGGCAATGAGCAGTTCTTC; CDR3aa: CASTRTGAGNEQFF
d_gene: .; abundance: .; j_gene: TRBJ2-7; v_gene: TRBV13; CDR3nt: TGTGCCAGCAGCCGAGGACAGTCCCAGACCTACTACGAGCAGTACTTC; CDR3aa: CASSRGQSQTYYEQYF
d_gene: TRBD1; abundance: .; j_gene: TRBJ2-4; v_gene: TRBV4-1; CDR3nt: TGCGCCAGCAGCCGACCTAAAACAGGGGGCGTGGGCATTCAGTACTTC; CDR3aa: CASSRPKTGGVGIQYF
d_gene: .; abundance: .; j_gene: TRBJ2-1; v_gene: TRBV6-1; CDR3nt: TGTGCCAGCAGTGTAAAGCAAGTATCCTACAATGAGCAGTTCTTC; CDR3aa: CASSVKQVSYNEQFF
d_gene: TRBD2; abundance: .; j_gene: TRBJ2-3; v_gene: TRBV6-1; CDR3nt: TGTGCCAGCCGGACTAGCGGGGGGTGGGCAGATACGCAGTATTTT; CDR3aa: CASRTSGGWADTQYF
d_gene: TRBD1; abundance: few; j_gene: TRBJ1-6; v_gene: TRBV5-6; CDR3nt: TGTGCCAGCAGCTCCACAGGGGCAGGTTCACCCCTCCACTTT; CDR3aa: CASSSTGAGSPLHF
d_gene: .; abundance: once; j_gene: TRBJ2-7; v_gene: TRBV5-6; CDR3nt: TGTGCCAGCAGCTTTTTCCCGGGACAACCTAACTCCTACGAGCAGTACTTC; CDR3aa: CASSFFPGQPNSYEQYF
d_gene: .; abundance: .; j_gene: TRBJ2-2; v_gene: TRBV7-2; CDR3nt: TGTGCCAGCCGGGGGACCGGGGAGCTGTTTTTT; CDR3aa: CASRGTGELFF
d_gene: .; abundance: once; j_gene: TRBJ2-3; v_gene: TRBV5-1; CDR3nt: TGCGCCAGCAGCTGGCAGGGCAGAAGGACAGATACGCAGTATTTT; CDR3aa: CASSWQGRRTDTQYF
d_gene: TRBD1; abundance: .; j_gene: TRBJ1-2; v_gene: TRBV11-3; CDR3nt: TGTGCCAGCAGCCCGGGGACAGCTAACTATGGCTACACCTTC; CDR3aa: CASSPGTANYGYTF
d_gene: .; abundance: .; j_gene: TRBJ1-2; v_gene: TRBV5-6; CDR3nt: TGTGCCAGCAGCTTGGGCAGGACTTATGGCTACACCTTC; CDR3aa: CASSLGRTYGYTF
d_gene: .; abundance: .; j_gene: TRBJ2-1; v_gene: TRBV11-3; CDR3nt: TGTGCCAGCAGCGGGAGCTCTCCCAATGAGCAGTTCTTC; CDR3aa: CASSGSSPNEQFF
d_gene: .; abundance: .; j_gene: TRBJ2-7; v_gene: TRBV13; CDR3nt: TGTGCCAGCAGCGAGGCAGACGACTACGAGCAGTACTTC; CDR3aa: CASSEADDYEQYF
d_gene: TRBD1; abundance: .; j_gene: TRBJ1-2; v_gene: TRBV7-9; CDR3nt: TGTGCCAGCAGCTTATTAGGGGGCCAAGGACTTTATGGCTACACCTTC; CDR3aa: CASSLLGGQGLYGYTF
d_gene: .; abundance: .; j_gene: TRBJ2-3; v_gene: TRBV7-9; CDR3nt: TGTGCCAGCAGTCGAGGGACATCCCCCGGGAGGATAGATACGCAGTATTTT; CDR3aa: CASSRGTSPGRIDTQYF
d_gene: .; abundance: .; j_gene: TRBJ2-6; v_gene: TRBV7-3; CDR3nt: TGTGCCAGCAGCTTAAGTCAGTGGGAGTCCTCTGGGGCCAACGTCCTGACTTTC; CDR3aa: CASSLSQWESSGANVLTF
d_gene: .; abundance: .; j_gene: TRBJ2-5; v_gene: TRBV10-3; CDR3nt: TGTGCCATCAGTGAGTCCCCTTCCGAAGAGACCCAGTACTTC; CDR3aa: CAISESPSEETQYF
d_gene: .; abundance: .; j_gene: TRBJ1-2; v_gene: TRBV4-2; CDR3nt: TGTGCCAGCAGCCAAGCGGAACAGCTCTATGGCTACACCTTC; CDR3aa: CASSQAEQLYGYTF
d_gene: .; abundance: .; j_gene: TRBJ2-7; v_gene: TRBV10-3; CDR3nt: TGTGCCATCAGCTCGGGCAGGGTACCTTACGAGCAGTACTTC; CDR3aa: CAISSGRVPYEQYF
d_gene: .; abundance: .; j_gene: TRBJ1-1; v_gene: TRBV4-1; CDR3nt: TGCGCCAGCAGCCTAGGACAGTCAATGAACACTGAAGCTTTCTTT; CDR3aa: CASSLGQSMNTEAFF
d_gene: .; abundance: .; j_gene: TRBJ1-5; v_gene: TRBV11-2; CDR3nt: TGTGCCAGCAGCTTAGTGGCTAGCAATCAGCCCCAGCATTTT; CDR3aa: CASSLVASNQPQHF
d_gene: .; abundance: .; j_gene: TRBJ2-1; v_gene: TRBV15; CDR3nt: TGTGCCACCAGCAGAGACAGGGTCTACAATGAGCAGTTCTTC; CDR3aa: CATSRDRVYNEQFF
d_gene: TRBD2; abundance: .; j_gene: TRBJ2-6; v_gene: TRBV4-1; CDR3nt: TGCGCCAGCAGCCAAGCGGGACTAGCTACCGGGGCCAACGTCCTGACTTTC; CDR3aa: CASSQAGLATGANVLTF
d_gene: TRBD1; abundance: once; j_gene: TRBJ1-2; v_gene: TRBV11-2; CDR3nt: TGTGCCAGCAGCCCGGGACAGGGTAATGGCTACACCTTC; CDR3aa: CASSPGQGNGYTF
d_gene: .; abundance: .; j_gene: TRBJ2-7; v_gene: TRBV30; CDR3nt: TGTGCCTGGAGTTGGAGGGGCAGCAGGGCCTCCTACGAGCAGTACTTC; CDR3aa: CAWSWRGSRASYEQYF
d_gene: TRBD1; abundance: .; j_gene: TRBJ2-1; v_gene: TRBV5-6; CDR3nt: TGTGCCAGCAGCTCGACACTGGGACAGAATTTTTACAATGAGCAGTTCTTC; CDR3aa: CASSSTLGQNFYNEQFF
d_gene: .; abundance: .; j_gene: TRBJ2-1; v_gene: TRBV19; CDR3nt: TGTGCCAGTAGTATAGCGGACAGCCCTGAGCAGTTCTTC; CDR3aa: CASSIADSPEQFF
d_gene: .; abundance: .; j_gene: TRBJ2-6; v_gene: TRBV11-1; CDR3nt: TGTGCCAGCAGCTCCCGACTACCCGGGTCGCCTGGGGCCAACGTCCTGACTTTC; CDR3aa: CASSSRLPGSPGANVLTF